This T cell receptor (beta chain) was identified in a study of T cells in localized non-small cell lung cancer. Study results and caveats: Without multi-region sequencing, intratumor heterogeneity could not be excluded. Researchers found a median approximately 53 of the top 100 tumor clones in adjacent lung. There was an association of higher blood T cell density with longer overall survival.

Trimming removed 4 bases from V and 0 bases from J; junction bases left unmatched: 5. Germline CDR1 SGHNT, CDR2 YYREEE (reference sequence). CDR3 length: 15 residues. This clone was seen once. Its antigen is undetermined. Produced via immunoSEQ multiplex PCR; TCRdb's table is partial and in-frame only. The profile shows tens of thousands of clones, approximately 86% of them singletons. The clonotype originates from a man aged 40 to 70 with stage I squamous cell lung carcinoma. The sequenced sample was peripheral blood, obtained before any cancer treatment. The chain employs TRBV5-4 and TRBJ1-2; 8 positions match TRBD1. CDR3 nucleotides: TGTGCCAGCAGCCCTCCGGGACAGGCTAACTATGGCTACACCTTC. Protein sequence: CASSPPGQANYGYTF.